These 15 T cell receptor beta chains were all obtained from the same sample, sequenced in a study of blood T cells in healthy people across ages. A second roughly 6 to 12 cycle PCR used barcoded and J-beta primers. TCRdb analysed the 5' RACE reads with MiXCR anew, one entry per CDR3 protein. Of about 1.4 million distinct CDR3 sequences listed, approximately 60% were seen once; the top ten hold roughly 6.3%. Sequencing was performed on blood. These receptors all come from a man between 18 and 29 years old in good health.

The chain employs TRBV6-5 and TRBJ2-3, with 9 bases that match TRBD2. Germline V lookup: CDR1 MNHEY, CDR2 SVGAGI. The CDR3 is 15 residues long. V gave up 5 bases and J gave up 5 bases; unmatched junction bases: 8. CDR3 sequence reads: CASSTSGHPQDTQYF. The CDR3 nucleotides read TGTGCCAGCAGTACTAGCGGGCACCCACAAGATACGCAGTATTTT.

CDR3 coding DNA: TGTGCCACCGGACAGTGGACCAAAAACATTCAGTACTTC. It specifies CATGQWTKNIQYF. The V and J genes are TRBV6-2 or TRBV6-3 and TRBJ2-4, with D possibly TRBD1 on 6 matching bases. The CDR3 has 13 amino acids. Trimming pared 10 bases from V and 2 bases from J, leaving 12 bases between. Germline assignment: CDR1 MNHEY and CDR2 SVGEGT.

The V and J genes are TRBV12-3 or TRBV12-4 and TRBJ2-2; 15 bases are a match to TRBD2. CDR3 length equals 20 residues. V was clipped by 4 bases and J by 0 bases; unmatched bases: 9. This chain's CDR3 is CASSSGLAGGLGANTGELFF. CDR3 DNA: TGTGCCAGCAGTTCGGGACTAGCGGGGGGACTGGGCGCGAACACCGGGGAGCTGTTTTTT.

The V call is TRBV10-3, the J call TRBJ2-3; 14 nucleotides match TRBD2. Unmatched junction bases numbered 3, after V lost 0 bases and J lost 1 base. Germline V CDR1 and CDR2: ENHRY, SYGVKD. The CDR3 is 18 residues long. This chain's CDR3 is CAISESAGLAGGTDTQYF. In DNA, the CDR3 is TGTGCCATCAGTGAGTCGGCGGGACTAGCGGGGGGCACAGATACGCAGTATTTT.

The DNA of the CDR3 is TGTGCCACCAGCAACAGGGGGCGCTCCTACAATGAGCAGTTCTTC. Translating it yields CATSNRGRSYNEQFF. V and J are TRBV15 and TRBJ2-1; 9 bases align to TRBD1. Germline lookup yields CDR1 LNHNV and CDR2 YYDKDF (reference sequence). The CDR3 runs 15 residues. Unmatched junction bases numbered 1, after V lost 4 bases and J lost 0 bases.

CDR3 DNA: TGTGCCAGCAGCCCCCGTCTCTACGAGCAGTACTTC. Translated: CASSPRLYEQYF. The chain links TRBV18 to TRBJ2-7; D not certain. Germline loops: CDR1 KGHSH, CDR2 LQKENI. V was shortened by 8 bases and J by 3 bases, with 11 bases between the two germline ends. The CDR3 totals 12 residues.

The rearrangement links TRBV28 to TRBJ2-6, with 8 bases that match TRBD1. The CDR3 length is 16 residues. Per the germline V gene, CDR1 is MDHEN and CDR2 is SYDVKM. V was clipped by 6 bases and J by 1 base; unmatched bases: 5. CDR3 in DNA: TGTGCCAGCAGAACCTGGACAGGGTCTGGGGCCAACGTCCTGACTTTC. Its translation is CASRTWTGSGANVLTF.

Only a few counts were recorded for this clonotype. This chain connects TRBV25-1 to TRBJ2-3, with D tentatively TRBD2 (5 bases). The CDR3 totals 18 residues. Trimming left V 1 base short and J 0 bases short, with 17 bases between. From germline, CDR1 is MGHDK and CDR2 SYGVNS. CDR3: CASSELIGGSASTDTQYF. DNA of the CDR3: TGTGCCAGCAGTGAATTGATTGGCGGGTCGGCTAGCACAGATACGCAGTATTTT.

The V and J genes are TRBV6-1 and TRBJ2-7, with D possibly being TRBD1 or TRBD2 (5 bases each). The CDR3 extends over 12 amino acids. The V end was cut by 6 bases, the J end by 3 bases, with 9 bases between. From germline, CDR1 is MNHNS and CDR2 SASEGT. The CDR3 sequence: CASRGTVYEQYF. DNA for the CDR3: TGTGCCAGCAGGGGGACGGTCTACGAGCAGTACTTC.

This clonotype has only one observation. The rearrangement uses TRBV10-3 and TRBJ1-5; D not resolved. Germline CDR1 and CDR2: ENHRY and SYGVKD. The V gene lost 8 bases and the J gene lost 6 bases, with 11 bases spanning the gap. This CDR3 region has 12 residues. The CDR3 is CAISSVSQPQHF. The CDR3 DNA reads TGTGCCATCTCGAGCGTCAGTCAGCCCCAGCATTTT.

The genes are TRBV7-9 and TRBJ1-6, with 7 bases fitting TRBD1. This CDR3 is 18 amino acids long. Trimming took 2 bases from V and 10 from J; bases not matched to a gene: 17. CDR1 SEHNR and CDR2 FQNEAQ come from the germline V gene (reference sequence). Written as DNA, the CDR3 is TGTGCCAGCAGCTTACTAACCTGGGGGACAGCAAACGAATCACCCCTCCACTTT. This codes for CASSLLTWGTANESPLHF.

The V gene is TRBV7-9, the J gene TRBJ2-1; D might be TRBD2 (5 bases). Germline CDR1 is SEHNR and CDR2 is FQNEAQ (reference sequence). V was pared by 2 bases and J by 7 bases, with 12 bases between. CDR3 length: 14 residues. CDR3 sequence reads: CASSLTTKPNEQFF. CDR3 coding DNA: TGTGCCAGCAGCTTAACGACTAAACCAAATGAGCAGTTCTTC. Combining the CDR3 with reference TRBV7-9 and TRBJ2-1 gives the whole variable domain DTGVSQNPRHKITKRGQNVTFRCDPISEHNRLYWYRQTLGQGPEFLTYFQNEAQLEKSRLLSDRFSAERPKGSFSTLEIQRTEQGDSAMYLCASSLTTKPNEQFFGPGTRLTVL.

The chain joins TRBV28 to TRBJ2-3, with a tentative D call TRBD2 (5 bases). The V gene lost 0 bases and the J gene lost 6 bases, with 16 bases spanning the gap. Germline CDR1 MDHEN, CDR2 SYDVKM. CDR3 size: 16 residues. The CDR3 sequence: CASSLWGRRLVDTQYF. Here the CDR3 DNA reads TGTGCCAGCAGTTTATGGGGCAGGAGGCTTGTGGATACGCAGTATTTT.

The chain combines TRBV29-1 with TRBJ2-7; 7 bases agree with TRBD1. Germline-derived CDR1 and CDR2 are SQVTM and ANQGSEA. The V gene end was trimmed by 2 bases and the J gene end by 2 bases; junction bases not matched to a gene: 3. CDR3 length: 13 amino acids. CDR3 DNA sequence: TGCAGCGTTGAAAAGGGGACAGCCTACGAGCAGTACTTC. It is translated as CSVEKGTAYEQYF.

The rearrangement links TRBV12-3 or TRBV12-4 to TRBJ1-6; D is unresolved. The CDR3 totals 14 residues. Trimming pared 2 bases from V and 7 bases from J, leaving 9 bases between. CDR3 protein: CASSLIGKNSPLHF. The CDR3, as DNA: TGTGCCAGCAGTTTAATTGGAAAGAATTCACCCCTCCACTTT.